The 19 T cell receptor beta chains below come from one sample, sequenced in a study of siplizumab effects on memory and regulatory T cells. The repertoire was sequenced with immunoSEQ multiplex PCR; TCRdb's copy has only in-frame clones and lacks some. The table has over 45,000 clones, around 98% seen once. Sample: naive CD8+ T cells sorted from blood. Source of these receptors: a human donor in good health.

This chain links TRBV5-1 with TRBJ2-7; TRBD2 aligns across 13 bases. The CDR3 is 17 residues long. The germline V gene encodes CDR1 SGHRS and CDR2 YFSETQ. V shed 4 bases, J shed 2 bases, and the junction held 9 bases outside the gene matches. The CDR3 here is CASSGKPGTSGTYEQYF. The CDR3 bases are TGCGCCAGCAGCGGGAAACCCGGGACTAGCGGGACCTACGAGCAGTACTTC.

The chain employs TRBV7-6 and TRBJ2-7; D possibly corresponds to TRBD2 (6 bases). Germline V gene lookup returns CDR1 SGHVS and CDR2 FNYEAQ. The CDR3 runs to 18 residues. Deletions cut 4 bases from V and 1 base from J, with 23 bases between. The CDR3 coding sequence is TGTGCCAGCAGCTCCCCGGATGGAGCCAGACTAGTTTCCTACGAGCAGTACTTC. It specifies CASSSPDGARLVSYEQYF.

The CDR3 DNA follows: TGCAGCGTTGAGAGCTACGACATCCGTCGACAGGGGCAGTTCTTC. Translated: CSVESYDIRRQGQFF. The chain carries TRBV29-1 and TRBJ2-1; 7 nucleotides align to TRBD1. The junction had 17 bases not matched to a gene; V was cut back by 3 bases and J by 12 bases. The germline V gene encodes CDR1 SQVTM and CDR2 ANQGSEA. This CDR3 region has 15 residues.

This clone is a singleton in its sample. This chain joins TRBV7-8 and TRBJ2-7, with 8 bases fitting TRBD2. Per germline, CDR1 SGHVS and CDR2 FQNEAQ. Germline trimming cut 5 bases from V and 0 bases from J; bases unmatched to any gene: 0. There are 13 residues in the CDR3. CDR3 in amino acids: CASSGLASYEQYF. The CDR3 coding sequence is TGTGCCAGCAGCGGACTAGCCTCCTACGAGCAGTACTTC.

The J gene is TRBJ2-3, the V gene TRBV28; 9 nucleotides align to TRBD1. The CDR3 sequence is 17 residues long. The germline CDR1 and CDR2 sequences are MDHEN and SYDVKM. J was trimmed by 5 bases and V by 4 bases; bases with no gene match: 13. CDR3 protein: CASSSLSTGGSGDTQYF. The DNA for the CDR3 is TGTGCCAGCAGTTCCCTCTCGACAGGGGGTAGTGGAGATACGCAGTATTTT.

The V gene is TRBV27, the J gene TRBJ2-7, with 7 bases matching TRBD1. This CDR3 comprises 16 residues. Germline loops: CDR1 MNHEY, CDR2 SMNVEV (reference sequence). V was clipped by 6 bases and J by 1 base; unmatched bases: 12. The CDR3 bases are TGTGCCAGCAGCAACTTCCGGGACAGCGATTCCTACGAGCAGTACTTC. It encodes CASSNFRDSDSYEQYF.

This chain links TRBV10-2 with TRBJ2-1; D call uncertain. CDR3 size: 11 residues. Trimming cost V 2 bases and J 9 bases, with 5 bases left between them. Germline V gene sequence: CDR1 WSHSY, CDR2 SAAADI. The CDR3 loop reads CASSEMIEQFF. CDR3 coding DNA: TGCGCCAGCAGTGAGATGATTGAGCAGTTCTTC.

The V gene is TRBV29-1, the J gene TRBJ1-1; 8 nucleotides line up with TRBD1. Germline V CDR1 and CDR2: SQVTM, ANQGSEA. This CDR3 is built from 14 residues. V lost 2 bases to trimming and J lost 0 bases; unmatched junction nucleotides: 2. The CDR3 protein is CSVEPRGLNTEAFF. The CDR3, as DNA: TGCAGCGTTGAACCCAGGGGGCTGAACACTGAAGCTTTCTTT.

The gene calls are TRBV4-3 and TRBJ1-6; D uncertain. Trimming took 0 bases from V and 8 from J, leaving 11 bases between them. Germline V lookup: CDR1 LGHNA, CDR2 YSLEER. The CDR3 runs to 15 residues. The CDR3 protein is CASSQESPADSPLHF. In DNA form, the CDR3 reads TGCGCCAGCAGCCAAGAGTCCCCGGCAGATTCACCCCTCCACTTT.

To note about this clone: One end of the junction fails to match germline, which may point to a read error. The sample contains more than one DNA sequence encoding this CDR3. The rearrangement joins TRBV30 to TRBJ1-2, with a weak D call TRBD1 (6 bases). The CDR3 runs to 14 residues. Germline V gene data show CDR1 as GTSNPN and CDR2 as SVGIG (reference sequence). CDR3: CAWMGHRGNYGYTF. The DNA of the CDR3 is TGTGCCTGGATGGGACACCGGGGGAACTATGGTTACACCTTC.

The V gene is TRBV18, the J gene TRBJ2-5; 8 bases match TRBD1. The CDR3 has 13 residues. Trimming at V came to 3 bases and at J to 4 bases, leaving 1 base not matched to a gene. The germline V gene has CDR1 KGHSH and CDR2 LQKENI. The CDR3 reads CASSPTGAETQYF. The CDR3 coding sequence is TGTGCCAGCTCACCGACAGGGGCAGAGACCCAGTACTTC. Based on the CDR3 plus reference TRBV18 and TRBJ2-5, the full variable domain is NAGVMQNPRHLVRRRGQEARLRCSPMKGHSHVYWYRQLPEEGLKFMVYLQKENIIDESGMPKERFSAEFPKEGPSILRIQQVVRGDSAAYFCASSPTGAETQYFGPGTRLLVL.

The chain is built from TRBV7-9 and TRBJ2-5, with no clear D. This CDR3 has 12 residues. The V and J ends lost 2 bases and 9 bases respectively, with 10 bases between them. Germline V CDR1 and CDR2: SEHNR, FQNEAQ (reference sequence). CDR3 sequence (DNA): TGTGCCAGCAGCTTAAGCATGCAGGCCCAGTACTTC. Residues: CASSLSMQAQYF.

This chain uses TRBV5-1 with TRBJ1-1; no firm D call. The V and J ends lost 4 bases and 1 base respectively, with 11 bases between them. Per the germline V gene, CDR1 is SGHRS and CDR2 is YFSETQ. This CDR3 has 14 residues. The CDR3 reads CASSPTGSNTEAFF. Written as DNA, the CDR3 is TGCGCCAGCAGCCCGACCGGGTCGAACACTGAAGCTTTCTTT.

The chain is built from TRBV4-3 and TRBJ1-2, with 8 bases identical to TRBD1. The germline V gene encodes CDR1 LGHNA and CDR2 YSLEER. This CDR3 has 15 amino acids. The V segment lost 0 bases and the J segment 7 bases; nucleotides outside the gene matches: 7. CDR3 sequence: CASSQDPETGVGYTF. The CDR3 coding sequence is TGCGCCAGCAGCCAAGATCCCGAGACAGGGGTTGGCTACACCTTC.

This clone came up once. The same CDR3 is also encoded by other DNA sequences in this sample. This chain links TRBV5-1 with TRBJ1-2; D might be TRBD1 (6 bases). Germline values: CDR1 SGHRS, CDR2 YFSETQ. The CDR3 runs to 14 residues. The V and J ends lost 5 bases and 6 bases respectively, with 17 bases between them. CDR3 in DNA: TGCGCCAGCAGGGGGGGGGCAGGCGGGGATGGCTACACCTTC. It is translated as CASRGGAGGDGYTF.

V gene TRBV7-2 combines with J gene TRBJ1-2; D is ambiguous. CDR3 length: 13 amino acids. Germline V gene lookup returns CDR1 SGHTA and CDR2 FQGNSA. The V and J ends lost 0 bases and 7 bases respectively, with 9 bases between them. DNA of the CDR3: TGTGCCAGCAGCTTAGCGCGGGAATCTGGCTACACCTTC. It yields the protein CASSLARESGYTF.

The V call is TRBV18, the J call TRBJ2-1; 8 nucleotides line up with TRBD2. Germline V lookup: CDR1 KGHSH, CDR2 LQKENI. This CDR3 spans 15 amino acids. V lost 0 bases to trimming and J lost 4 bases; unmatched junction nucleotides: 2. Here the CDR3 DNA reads TGTGCCAGCTCACCACCCGGGGGGGGGTACAATGAGCAGTTCTTC. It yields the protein CASSPPGGGYNEQFF.

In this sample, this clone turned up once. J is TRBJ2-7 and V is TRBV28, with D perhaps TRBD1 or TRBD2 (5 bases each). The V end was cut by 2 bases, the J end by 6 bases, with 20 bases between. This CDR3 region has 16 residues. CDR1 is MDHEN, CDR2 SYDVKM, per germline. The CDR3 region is CASSLRPGGEVGEQYF. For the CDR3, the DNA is TGTGCCAGCAGTTTACGACCTGGGGGAGAGGTCGGCGAGCAGTACTTC.

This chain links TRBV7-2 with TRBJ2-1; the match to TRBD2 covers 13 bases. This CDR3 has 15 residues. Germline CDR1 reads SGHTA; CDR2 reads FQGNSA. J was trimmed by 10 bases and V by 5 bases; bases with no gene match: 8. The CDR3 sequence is CASSPGLAGWEEQFF. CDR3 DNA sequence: TGTGCCAGCAGCCCGGGACTAGCGGGATGGGAGGAGCAGTTCTTC.